Reported below is one TCR beta chain. Its specificity is not known. As for time point: persistent/refractory GD, antithyroid drugs over 5 years with positive TRAb. PBMC-extracted RNA yielded the TCR library. Patients came from an endocrinology department in Xi'an, China. Building of the TCR beta libraries involved iRepertoire HTBI primers and Arm-PCR of CDR3 regions. MiXCR, run by TCRdb on the multiplex PCR reads, gives a single entry per CDR3 protein. The sample holds roughly 490,000 distinct CDR3 sequences, roughly 23% seen once. The source of the sample is a study of regulatory T cells in long-lasting Graves disease. Study-wide results and caveats: Since the sample size was small, accuracy may have been reduced.

The specimen comprised peripheral blood mononuclear cells (PBMCs), sampled when the disease was refractory, from a patient treated with antithyroid drugs. The clonotype was recovered from a female donor with Graves disease.

The CDR3: CASSRDSLYEQYF. In DNA form, the CDR3 reads TGCGCCAGCAGTAGGGACAGCCTCTACGAGCAGTACTTC. This chain joins TRBV5-1 and TRBJ2-7, with 7 bases identical to TRBD1. V was clipped by 5 bases and J by 3 bases; unmatched bases: 5. Germline CDR1 SGHRS, CDR2 YFSETQ. The CDR3 is made up of 13 amino acids.